This T cell receptor beta chain originates from a study of blood T cell repertoires in COVID-19. Across the study: PBMCs, B-cell-depleted T cells, or T cells provided the cDNA or gDNA that made up the material.

V lost 4 bases and J lost 0; bases outside the gene matches: 6. CDR1 MDHEN and CDR2 SYDVKM come from the germline V gene. The CDR3 length is 17 residues. In the original processing: Cell counts per sample came from amplifying reference gene primers. The method was immunoSEQ multiplex PCR; TCRdb's version includes in-frame clones alone and lacks a portion of them. V, J and clone size were drawn from that table, and D and trimming were deduced from the DNA. The data show some 140,000 clones, roughly four fifths seen once. This clonotype originated in a human donor in a cohort sampled during active COVID-19. The source material was peripheral blood. The rearrangement joins TRBV28 to TRBJ2-1; 10 nucleotides align to TRBD2. This chain's CDR3 is CASSSSSGGRSYNEQFF. CDR3 in DNA: TGTGCCAGCAGTTCCTCTAGCGGGGGCCGCTCCTACAATGAGCAGTTCTTC.